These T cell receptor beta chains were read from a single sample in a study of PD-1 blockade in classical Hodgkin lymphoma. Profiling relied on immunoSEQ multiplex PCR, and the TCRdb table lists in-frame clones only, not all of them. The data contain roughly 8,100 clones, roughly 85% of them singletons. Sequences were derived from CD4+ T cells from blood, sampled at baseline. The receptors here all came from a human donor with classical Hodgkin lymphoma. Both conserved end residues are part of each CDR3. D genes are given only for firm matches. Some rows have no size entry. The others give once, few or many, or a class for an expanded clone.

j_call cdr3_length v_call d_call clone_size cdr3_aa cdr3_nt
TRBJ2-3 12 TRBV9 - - CASSFESDTQYF TGTGCCAGCAGCTTCGAATCAGATACGCAGTATTTT
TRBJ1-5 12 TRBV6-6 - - CATNTDYQPQHF TGTGCCACTAACACAGACTATCAGCCCCAGCATTTT
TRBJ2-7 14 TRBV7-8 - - CASSEGGLTYEQYF TGTGCCAGCAGCGAAGGGGGACTTACCTACGAGCAGTACTTC
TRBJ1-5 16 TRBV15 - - CATSREGVTSNQPQHF TGTGCCACCAGCAGAGAGGGGGTTACTAGCAATCAGCCCCAGCATTTT
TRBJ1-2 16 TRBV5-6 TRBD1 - CASSHPATGGAKSYTF TGTGCCAGCAGCCACCCAGCGACAGGGGGCGCCAAAAGCTACACCTTC
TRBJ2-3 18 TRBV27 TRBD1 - CASSVLGGSLSTPDTQYF TGTGCCAGCAGTGTACTAGGGGGCTCCCTATCTACTCCAGATACGCAGTATTTT
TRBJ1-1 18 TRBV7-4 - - CASSLLRGGDTLNTEAFF TGTGCCAGCAGCTTGTTGCGGGGAGGTGACACCTTGAACACTGAAGCTTTCTTT
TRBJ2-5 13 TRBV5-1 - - CASSLGIGETQYF TGCGCCAGCAGCCTAGGTATAGGAGAGACCCAGTACTTC
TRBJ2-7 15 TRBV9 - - CASSVSFRWGGEQYF TGTGCCAGCAGCGTATCGTTCAGGTGGGGAGGCGAGCAGTACTTC
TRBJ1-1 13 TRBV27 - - CASSLGAVQEAFF TGTGCCAGCAGTTTAGGGGCGGTACAAGAAGCTTTCTTT
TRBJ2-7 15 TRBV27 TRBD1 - CASSPGQGPSYEQYF TGTGCCAGCAGTCCGGGACAGGGTCCGTCCTACGAGCAGTACTTC
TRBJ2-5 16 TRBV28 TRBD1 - CASSSTGTAIQETQYF TGTGCCAGCAGTTCTACCGGGACAGCTATCCAAGAGACCCAGTACTTC
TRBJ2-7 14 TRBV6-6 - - CASKQDYSSYEQYF TGTGCCAGCAAACAGGACTACAGCTCCTACGAGCAGTACTTC
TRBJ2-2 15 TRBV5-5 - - CASSLGHPNTGELFF TGTGCCAGCAGCCTAGGACACCCGAACACCGGGGAGCTGTTTTTT
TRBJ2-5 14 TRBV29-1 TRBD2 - CSAFGLAGQETQYF TGCAGCGCCTTTGGACTAGCGGGCCAAGAGACCCAGTACTTC
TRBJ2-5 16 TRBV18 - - CASSPPSFRMKETQYF TGTGCCAGCTCACCACCGAGTTTTAGGATGAAGGAGACCCAGTACTTC
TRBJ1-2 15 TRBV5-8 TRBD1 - CASSSGQPTNYGYTF TGTGCCAGCAGCTCGGGACAGCCTACTAACTATGGCTACACCTTC
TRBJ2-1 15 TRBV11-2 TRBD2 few CASSGLVRSYNEQFF TGTGCCAGCAGCGGACTAGTCCGGTCCTACAATGAGCAGTTCTTC
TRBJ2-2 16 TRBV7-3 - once CASSLLGPFNTGELFF TGTGCCAGCAGCTTATTGGGACCCTTTAACACCGGGGAGCTGTTTTTT
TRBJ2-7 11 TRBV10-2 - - CASSVVYEQYF TGCGCCAGCAGTGTAGTCTACGAGCAGTACTTC
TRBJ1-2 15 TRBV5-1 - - CASSLAGGQSYGYTF TGCGCCAGCAGCTTAGCCGGAGGACAGTCCTATGGCTACACCTTC
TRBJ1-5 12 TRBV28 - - CASEGPNQPQHF TGTGCCAGCGAGGGGCCCAATCAGCCCCAGCATTTT
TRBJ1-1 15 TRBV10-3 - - CAISGQTGAPEEAFF TGTGCCATCAGTGGGCAAACCGGGGCGCCTGAGGAAGCTTTCTTT
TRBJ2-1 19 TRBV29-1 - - CSVDGSAREIRRAYNEQFF TGCAGCGTCGACGGGTCAGCACGGGAAATTAGGAGAGCCTACAATGAGCAGTTCTTC
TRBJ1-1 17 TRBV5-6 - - CASSSYSTGGRFTEAFF TGTGCCAGCAGCTCATATTCGACGGGGGGAAGATTCACTGAAGCTTTCTTT
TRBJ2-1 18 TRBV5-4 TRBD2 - CASSLAAASGAPYNEQFF TGTGCCAGCAGCTTGGCCGCGGCTAGCGGGGCCCCCTACAATGAGCAGTTCTTC
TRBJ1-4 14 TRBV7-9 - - CASLDGTGNEKLFF TGTGCCAGCTTAGACGGGACGGGTAATGAAAAACTGTTTTTT
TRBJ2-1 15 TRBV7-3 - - CASSLLSGPYNEQFF TGTGCCAGCAGCTTACTTAGCGGTCCCTACAATGAGCAGTTCTTC
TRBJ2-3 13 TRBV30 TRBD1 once CAWEGQGSDTQYF TGTGCCTGGGAGGGACAGGGGTCAGATACGCAGTATTTT
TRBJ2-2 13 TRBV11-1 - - CASSSVFAGELFF TGTGCCAGCAGCTCCGTATTCGCCGGGGAGCTGTTTTTT
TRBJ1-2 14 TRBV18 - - CASSQGHLSYGYTF TGTGCCAGCTCACAGGGACACCTCTCCTACGGCTACACCTTC
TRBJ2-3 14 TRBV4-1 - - CASSQGTVGDTQYF TGCGCCAGCAGCCAAGGGACAGTGGGAGATACGCAGTATTTT
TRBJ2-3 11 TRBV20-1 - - CSSPLGDTQYF TGCAGTTCACCCCTAGGGGATACGCAGTATTTT
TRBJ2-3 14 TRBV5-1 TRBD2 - CASMSGRAWDTQYF TGCGCCAGCATGAGCGGGAGGGCTTGGGATACGCAGTATTTT
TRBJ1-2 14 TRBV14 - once CASSQERTRSGYTF TGTGCCAGCAGCCAAGAGAGAACGAGATCGGGCTACACCTTC
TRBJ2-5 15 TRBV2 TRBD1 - CASSVPGQGPQTQYF TGTGCCAGCAGTGTCCCGGGACAGGGTCCCCAGACCCAGTACTTC
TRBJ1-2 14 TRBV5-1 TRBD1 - CASSMGQGNYGYTF TGCGCCAGCAGCATGGGACAGGGCAACTATGGCTACACCTTC
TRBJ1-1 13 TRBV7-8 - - CASSPMWNTEAFF TGTGCCAGCAGCCCGATGTGGAACACTGAAGCTTTCTTT
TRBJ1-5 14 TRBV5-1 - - CASSLGNSNQPQHF TGCGCCAGCAGCTTGGGTAATAGCAATCAGCCCCAGCATTTT
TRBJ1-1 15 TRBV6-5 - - CASSPHRVEDTEAFF TGTGCCAGCAGTCCGCACAGGGTAGAGGACACTGAAGCTTTCTTT
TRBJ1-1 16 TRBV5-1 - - CASSSMTRGRNTEAFF TGCGCCAGCAGCTCGATGACGAGGGGCAGGAACACTGAAGCTTTCTTT
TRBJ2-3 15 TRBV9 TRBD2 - CASSVVGGGVDTQYF TGTGCCAGCAGCGTAGTCGGCGGGGGAGTAGATACGCAGTATTTT
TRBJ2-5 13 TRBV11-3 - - CASSLRQKETQYF TGTGCCAGCAGCTTAAGACAGAAAGAGACCCAGTACTTC
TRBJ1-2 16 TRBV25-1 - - CASSPTLDRGLYGYTF TGTGCCAGCAGCCCCACCTTAGACCGAGGGCTCTATGGCTACACCTTC
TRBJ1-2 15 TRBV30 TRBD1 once CAWIPDRGSNYGYTF TGTGCCTGGATTCCGGACAGGGGATCTAACTATGGCTACACCTTC
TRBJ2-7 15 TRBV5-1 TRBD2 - CASSLGGRGSYEQYF TGCGCCAGCAGCTTAGGCGGGAGAGGGTCCTACGAGCAGTACTTC
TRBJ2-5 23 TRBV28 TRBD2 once CASSSPRDRTNPGLAGAGETQYF TGTGCCAGCAGTTCTCCTCGGGACAGGACAAACCCCGGACTAGCGGGAGCGGGGGAGACCCAGTACTTC
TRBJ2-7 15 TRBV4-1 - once CASSQDRVAANEQYF TGCGCCAGCAGCCAAGATCGCGTGGCAGCCAACGAGCAGTACTTC
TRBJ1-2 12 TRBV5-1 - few CASSPDNYGYTF TGCGCCAGCAGCCCTGACAACTATGGCTACACCTTC
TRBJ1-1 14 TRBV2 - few CASSFQGGNTEAFF TGTGCCAGCAGTTTTCAGGGAGGTAACACTGAAGCTTTCTTT
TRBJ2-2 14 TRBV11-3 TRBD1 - CASSARQGPGELFF TGTGCCAGCAGCGCCAGACAGGGGCCCGGGGAGCTGTTTTTT
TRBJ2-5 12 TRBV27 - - CASRQGLETQYF TGTGCCAGCAGACAGGGACTTGAGACCCAGTACTTC
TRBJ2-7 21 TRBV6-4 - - CASSDSQFRREIGPAPYEQYF TGTGCCAGCAGTGACTCCCAATTTAGGAGAGAAATCGGGCCCGCACCCTACGAGCAGTACTTC
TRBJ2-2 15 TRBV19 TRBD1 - CASSIGQGIPGELFF TGTGCCAGTAGTATCGGACAGGGGATCCCCGGGGAGCTGTTTTTT
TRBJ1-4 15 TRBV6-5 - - CASSGGGGANEKLFF TGTGCCAGCAGCGGGGGCGGGGGAGCTAATGAAAAACTGTTTTTT